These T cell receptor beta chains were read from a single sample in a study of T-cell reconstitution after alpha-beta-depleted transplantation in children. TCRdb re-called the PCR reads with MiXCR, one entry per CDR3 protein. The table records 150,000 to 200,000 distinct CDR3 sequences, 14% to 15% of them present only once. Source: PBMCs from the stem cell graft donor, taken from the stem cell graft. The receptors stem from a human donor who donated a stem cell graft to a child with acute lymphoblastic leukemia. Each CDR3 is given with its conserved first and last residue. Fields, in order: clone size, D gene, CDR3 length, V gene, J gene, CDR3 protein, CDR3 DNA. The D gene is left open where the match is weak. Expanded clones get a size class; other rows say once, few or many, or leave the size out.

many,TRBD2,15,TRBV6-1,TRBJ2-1,CASSFLAGEFNEQFF,TGTGCCAGCAGCTTTCTAGCGGGAGAATTCAATGAGCAGTTCTTC
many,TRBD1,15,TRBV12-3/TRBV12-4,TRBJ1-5,CASSPLDRANQPQHF,TGTGCCAGCAGCCCTTTAGACAGGGCTAATCAGCCCCAGCATTTT
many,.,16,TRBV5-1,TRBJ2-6,CASSVEVYSGANVLTF,TGCGCCAGCAGCGTGGAAGTGTACTCTGGGGCCAACGTCCTGACTTTC
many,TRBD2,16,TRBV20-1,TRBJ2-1,CSARDLRTSGSHEQFF,TGCAGTGCTAGAGATCTAAGGACTAGCGGGAGCCATGAGCAGTTCTTC
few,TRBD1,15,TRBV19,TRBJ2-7,CASSINGDRFYEQYF,TGTGCCAGTAGTATAAACGGGGACAGGTTCTACGAGCAGTACTTC
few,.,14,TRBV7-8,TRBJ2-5,CASSSWASQETQYF,TGTGCCAGCAGCTCCTGGGCCTCACAAGAGACCCAGTACTTC
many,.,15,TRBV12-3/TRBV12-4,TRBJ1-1,CASTLDSPMNTEAFF,TGTGCCAGCACCTTGGACAGTCCGATGAACACTGAAGCTTTCTTT
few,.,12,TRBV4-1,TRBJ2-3,CASSGVPDTQYF,TGCGCCAGCAGCGGTGTTCCAGATACGCAGTATTTT
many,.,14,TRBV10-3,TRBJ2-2,CAIRDPQGTGELFF,TGTGCCATCCGGGACCCCCAAGGGACCGGGGAGCTGTTTTTT
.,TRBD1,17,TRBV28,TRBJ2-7,CASSLLAVTGGRYEQYF,TGTGCCAGCAGTTTATTGGCCGTGACAGGGGGCAGGTACGAGCAGTACTTC
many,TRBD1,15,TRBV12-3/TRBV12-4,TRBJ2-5,CASSFRQGDQETQYF,TGTGCCAGCAGTTTTCGACAGGGGGACCAAGAGACCCAGTACTTC
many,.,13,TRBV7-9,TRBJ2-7,CASSLGDFYEQYF,TGTGCCAGCAGCTTAGGGGATTTCTACGAGCAGTACTTC
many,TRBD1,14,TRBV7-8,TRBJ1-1,CASSLSAGGGEAFF,TGTGCCAGCAGCTTATCTGCAGGGGGAGGTGAGGCTTTCTTT
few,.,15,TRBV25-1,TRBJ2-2,CASSERGRGTGELFF,TGTGCCAGCAGTGAACGGGGGCGCGGGACCGGGGAGCTGTTTTTT
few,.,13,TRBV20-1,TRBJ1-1,CSSRVVGNTEAFF,TGCAGCTCCCGGGTCGTTGGTAACACTGAAGCTTTCTTT
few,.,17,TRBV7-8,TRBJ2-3,CASAPWKRAGAGDTQYF,TGTGCCAGCGCCCCGTGGAAGCGTGCGGGGGCTGGAGATACGCAGTATTTT
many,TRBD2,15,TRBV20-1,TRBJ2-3,CSARVLAGLADTQYF,TGCAGTGCTAGAGTCCTAGCGGGACTCGCAGATACGCAGTATTTT
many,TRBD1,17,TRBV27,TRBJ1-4,CASSRRDRGRTNEKLFF,TGTGCCAGCAGCCGTAGGGACAGGGGGCGAACTAATGAAAAACTGTTTTTT
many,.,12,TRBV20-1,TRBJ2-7,CSASGSSYEQYF,TGCAGTGCTAGCGGGAGCTCCTACGAGCAGTACTTC
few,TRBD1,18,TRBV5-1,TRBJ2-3,CASTESAGGMGGTDTQYF,TGCGCCAGCACCGAGTCGGCAGGGGGCATGGGAGGCACAGATACGCAGTATTTT
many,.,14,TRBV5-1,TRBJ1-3,CASSLSAGGNTIYF,TGCGCCAGCAGCTTGTCGGCAGGCGGAAACACCATATATTTT
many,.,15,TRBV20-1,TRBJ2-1,CSATRQGREDNEQFF,TGCAGTGCCACCCGACAGGGGCGGGAGGACAATGAGCAGTTCTTC
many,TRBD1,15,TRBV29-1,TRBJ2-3,CSVDPRGQNTDTQYF,TGCAGCGTTGATCCACGGGGACAGAACACAGATACGCAGTATTTT
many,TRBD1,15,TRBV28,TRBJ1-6,CASSFRTGLASPLHF,TGTGCCAGCAGTTTTAGGACAGGGCTTGCCTCACCCCTCCACTTT
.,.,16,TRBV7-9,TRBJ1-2,CASSPPPDRANYGYTF,TGTGCCAGCAGCCCACCCCCGGACAGAGCTAACTATGGCTACACCTTC
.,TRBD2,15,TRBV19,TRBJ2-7,CASSIGASGGYEQYF,TGTGCCAGTAGTATAGGCGCTAGCGGGGGCTACGAGCAGTACTTC
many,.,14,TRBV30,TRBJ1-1,CAWSVYGMGTEAFF,TGTGCCTGGAGTGTATACGGGATGGGCACTGAAGCTTTCTTT
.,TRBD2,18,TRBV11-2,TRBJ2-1,CASSPTGTSVGAYNEQFF,TGTGCCAGCAGCCCGACAGGGACTAGCGTTGGGGCCTACAATGAGCAGTTCTTC
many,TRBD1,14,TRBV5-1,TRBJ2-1,CASKPGQNYNEQFF,TGCGCCAGCAAACCGGGACAGAATTACAATGAGCAGTTCTTC
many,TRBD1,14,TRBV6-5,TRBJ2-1,CASRGTGGRNEQFF,TGTGCCAGCAGGGGGACAGGGGGCCGGAATGAGCAGTTCTTC
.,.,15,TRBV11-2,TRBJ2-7,CASSLARDIFYEQYF,TGTGCCAGCAGCTTAGCTAGGGACATCTTCTACGAGCAGTACTTC
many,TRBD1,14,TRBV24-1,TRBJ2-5,CATSEPDREETQYF,TGTGCCACCAGTGAGCCCGACAGGGAAGAGACCCAGTACTTC
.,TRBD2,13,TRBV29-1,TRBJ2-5,CSPFSGRGETQYF,TGCAGCCCCTTTAGCGGGAGAGGGGAGACCCAGTACTTC
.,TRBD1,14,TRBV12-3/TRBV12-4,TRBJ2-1,CASRLRDRIDEQFF,TGTGCCAGCAGGCTACGGGACAGGATCGATGAGCAGTTCTTC
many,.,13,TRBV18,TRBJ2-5,CASSPGLGETQYF,TGTGCCAGCTCCCCCGGTCTCGGGGAGACCCAGTACTTC
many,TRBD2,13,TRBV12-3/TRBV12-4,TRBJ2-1,CASSRTSFGEQFF,TGTGCCAGCAGCCGGACTAGCTTTGGTGAGCAGTTCTTC
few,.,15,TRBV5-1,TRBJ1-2,CASRPTTGFNYGYTF,TGCGCCAGCAGGCCAACGACAGGTTTTAACTATGGCTACACCTTC
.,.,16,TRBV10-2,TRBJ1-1,CASRRTAQKYRTEAFF,TGCGCCAGCAGACGGACAGCCCAAAAGTATCGTACTGAAGCTTTCTTT
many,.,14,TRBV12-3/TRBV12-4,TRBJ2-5,CASSLGAGSETQYF,TGTGCCAGCAGTTTGGGCGCGGGGTCAGAGACCCAGTACTTC
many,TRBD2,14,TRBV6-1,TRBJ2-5,CASSRGLAGETQYF,TGTGCCAGCAGTCGGGGACTAGCGGGAGAGACCCAGTACTTC
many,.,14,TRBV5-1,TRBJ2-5,CASSFGGNQETQYF,TGCGCCAGCAGCTTCGGAGGCAACCAAGAGACCCAGTACTTC
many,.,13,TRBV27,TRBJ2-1,CASSSNLGSEQFF,TGTGCCAGCAGTTCTAATCTGGGCTCTGAGCAGTTCTTC
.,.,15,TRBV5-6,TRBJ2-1,CASSPGQRIYNEQFF,TGTGCCAGCAGTCCTGGGCAGCGGATCTACAATGAGCAGTTCTTC
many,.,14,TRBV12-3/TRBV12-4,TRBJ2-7,CASSLRAWSDEQYF,TGTGCCAGCAGTTTGAGGGCATGGTCTGATGAGCAGTACTTC
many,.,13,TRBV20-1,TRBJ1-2,CSARRGENYGYTF,TGCAGTGCTAGACGAGGGGAGAACTATGGCTACACCTTC
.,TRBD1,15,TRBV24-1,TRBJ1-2,CATSDTRTGPYGYTF,TGTGCCACCAGTGACACAAGGACAGGGCCCTATGGCTACACCTTC